The sequence of this T cell receptor beta chain was determined in a study of spatial heterogeneity in lung cancer (dated by TCRdb to about 2019). General notes on the study: The donors were 65 to 85 patients from the lung TRACERx cohort who had early-stage, untreated non-small cell lung cancer. Follow-up PBMC samples were sequenced whenever available, with a median time to follow-up of approximately two years after resection. Beta-chain transcripts were consistently detected in greater numbers than alpha-chain transcripts, which likely reflects a higher abundance of beta-chain transcripts. In the raw uncorrected reads, each unique combination of TCR and UMI appeared on average more than ten times. The study quantitatively compared TCR alpha and beta repertoires across multiple tumor regions, matched nontumor lung and blood in non-small cell lung cancer. TCR repertoire features were related to nonsynonymous mutation counts determined by whole-exome sequencing of tumor tissue. At surgery, some 220 tumor regions, 64 matched nontumor lung samples and 56 PBMC samples were TCR-sequenced for both alpha and beta chains.

What the time point label conveys for this sample: blood at routine non-recurrence follow-up after resection. For TCR sequencing, whole RNA was extracted from tumor and nontumor lung tissue, or from cryopreserved PBMC samples, and no cell sorting was done. Only patients for whom sufficient RNA was available from at least two tumor regions were selected for TCR sequencing. Library method: 5' RACE. Instrument used: NextSeq 500. In the TCR library protocol, a unique molecular identifier was attached to each TCR cDNA molecule so that PCR and sequencing errors could be corrected. The paper's data handling went like this. Decombinator tools were used for TCR identification, UMI-based error correction and CDR3 extraction. TCRs above a frequency of 2 per 1,000, corresponding to the top 1% of the tumor frequency distribution, were defined as expanded. Rényi diversity was computed with the R vegan package after subsampling each repertoire 100 times to 5,000 TCRs. CDR3 similarity networks were constructed using string-kernel similarity of amino acid triplets, with links drawn between CDR3s whose pairwise similarity was above 0.82. Using fastp trimming at Q25 and MiXCR clonotype assembly, TCRdb reanalyzed the public sequencing data and kept in-frame beta chains. Every entry covers one CDR3 protein and lists the most common genes and DNA from its rows. What appears here as the V and J calls and clone size reflects TCRdb's work, not the paper's. For this sample there are over 15,000 distinct CDR3 sequences; about 6% appear just once. The ten largest clones capture roughly 26% of the sample.

Sequences ENHRY (CDR1) and SYGVKD (CDR2) are obtained from the germline V gene. Measured from the cysteine to the phenylalanine, the CDR3 is 13 residues long. Just the 39-base CDR3 DNA is kept, in frame starting at base 1. V and J lose 6 bases and 1 base, and a span of 9 bases separates them. In regard to this clonotype: Its antigen is currently not known. No per-base quality is available; no much larger clone lies one base away.

The paper's findings and limits, for the study overall: Ubiquitous expanded tumor TCRs were found in blood more often at tumor resection than at routine follow-up. Comparisons of baseline and follow-up blood repertoires included only 15 or so patients. Additional single-cell paired TCR alpha and beta sequencing was considered necessary to confirm, at a functional level, the hypothesis that regional TCRs recognize regional mutations.

The clonotype was recovered from a male donor with early-stage non-small cell lung cancer. The chain links TRBV10-3 with TRBJ1-1; the D gene is unclear. This material consisted of PBMCs, taken at follow-up. The CDR3 reads CAISPGENTEAFF. The nucleotide sequence is TGTGCCATCAGCCCCGGGGAGAACACTGAAGCTTTCTTT.